Listed below are T cell receptor beta chains from one sample, sequenced in a study of PD-1 blockade in mismatch repair-deficient tumors. TCRdb keeps only in-frame clones here, not all; method: immunoSEQ multiplex PCR. The sample yields under 25,000 clones, over 75% seen once. The source material was PBMCs, sampled 52 weeks after starting pembrolizumab. The source is an adult with mismatch repair-deficient cancer. Each CDR3 is given with its conserved first and last residue. The D gene is left open where the match is weak.

J: TRBJ1-5
V: TRBV27
D: .
CDR3: CASSLRQYSNQPQHF
DNA: TGTGCCAGCAGTTTACGCCAGTATAGCAATCAGCCCCAGCATTTT

J: TRBJ1-1
V: TRBV5-4
D: .
CDR3: CASSSQRGTEAFF
DNA: TGTGCCAGCAGCTCCCAAAGGGGCACTGAAGCTTTCTTT

J: TRBJ1-6
V: TRBV4-1
D: .
CDR3: CASSHPTRTSPLHF
DNA: TGCGCCAGCAGCCACCCGACACGAACTTCACCCCTCCACTTT

J: TRBJ2-7
V: TRBV6-5
D: TRBD1
CDR3: CASSGTATAYEQYF
DNA: TGTGCCAGCAGTGGGACAGCGACGGCCTACGAGCAGTACTTC

J: TRBJ2-7
V: TRBV5-4
D: .
CDR3: CASSTVTGSEQYF
DNA: TGTGCCAGCAGCACAGTAACAGGGTCCGAGCAGTACTTC

J: TRBJ1-1
V: TRBV6-1
D: .
CDR3: CASNIGEYNTEAFF
DNA: TGTGCCAGCAATATCGGGGAATATAACACTGAAGCTTTCTTT

J: TRBJ1-2
V: TRBV19
D: TRBD1
CDR3: CASSLGQGDGYTF
DNA: TGTGCCAGTAGTCTCGGACAGGGCGATGGCTACACCTTC

J: TRBJ2-7
V: TRBV19
D: TRBD1
CDR3: CASRTGGNDEQYF
DNA: TGTGCCAGTAGGACAGGGGGCAACGACGAGCAGTACTTC

J: TRBJ2-6
V: TRBV28
D: TRBD1
CDR3: CASGTGGDGANVLTF
DNA: TGTGCCAGCGGGACAGGAGGGGATGGGGCCAACGTCCTGACTTTC

J: TRBJ1-4
V: TRBV7-6
D: .
CDR3: CASSLEGGTTNEKLFF
DNA: TGTGCCAGCAGCTTAGAAGGGGGAACAACTAATGAAAAACTGTTTTTT